This TCR beta chain was sequenced in a study of T cells in Graves' hyperthyroidism and ophthalmopathy. This clonotype was detected many times. Pregnant or lactating patients were excluded, as were those with uncontrolled infection or other autoimmune disease. It was RNA transcripts that yielded the amplified TCR beta CDR3 regions. During a first-round RT-PCR of the TCR CDR3, the HTBI primer set was used. Each CDR3 protein is one row after TCRdb ran MiXCR on the multiplex PCR reads. The sample has around 620,000 distinct CDR3 sequences, around 14% seen once; the top ten hold roughly 7.1%. The CDR3 sequence is 14 residues long. V was cut by 5 bases and J by 1 base, with 11 bases left in between. Germline-derived CDR1 and CDR2 are MDHEN and SYDVKM.

The clonotype comes from a woman aged 18-29 years with Graves' ophthalmopathy. This chain uses TRBV28 with TRBJ1-1; no firm D call. Sequenced material: blood. The CDR3 spells CASSLGRQNTEAFF. The CDR3 nucleotides read TGTGCCAGCAGTCTCGGGAGACAGAACACTGAAGCTTTCTTT. Supplemented by reference TRBV28 and TRBJ1-1, the full variable domain reads DVKVTQSSRYLVKRTGEKVFLECVQDMDHENMFWYRQDPGLGLRLIYFSYDVKMKEKGDIPEGYSVSREKKERFSLILESASTNQTSMYLCASSLGRQNTEAFFGQGTRLTVV.